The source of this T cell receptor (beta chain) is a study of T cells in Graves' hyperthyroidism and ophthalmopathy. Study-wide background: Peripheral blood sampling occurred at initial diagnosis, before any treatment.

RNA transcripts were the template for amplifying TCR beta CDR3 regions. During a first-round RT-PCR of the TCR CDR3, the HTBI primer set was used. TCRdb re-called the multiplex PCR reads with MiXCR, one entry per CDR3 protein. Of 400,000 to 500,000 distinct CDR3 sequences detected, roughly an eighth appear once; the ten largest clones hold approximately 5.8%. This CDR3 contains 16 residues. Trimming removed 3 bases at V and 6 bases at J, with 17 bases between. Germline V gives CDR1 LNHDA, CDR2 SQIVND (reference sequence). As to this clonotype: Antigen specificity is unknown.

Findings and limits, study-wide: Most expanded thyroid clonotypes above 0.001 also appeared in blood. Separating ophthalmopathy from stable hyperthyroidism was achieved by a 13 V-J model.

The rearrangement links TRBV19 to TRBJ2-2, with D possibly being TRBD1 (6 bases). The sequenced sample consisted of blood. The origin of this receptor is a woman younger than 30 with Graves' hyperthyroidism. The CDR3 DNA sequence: TGTGCCAGTAGTATTAATCAGGGGTTTTTCGCCGGGGAGCTGTTTTTT. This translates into CASSINQGFFAGELFF.